There are many counts of the clone carrying this T cell receptor beta chain. Its antigen is not known. The library was built from roughly 400 ng RNA with molecular barcoded adaptors for alpha/delta and beta/gamma chains. One entry per CDR3 protein results from TCRdb running MiXCR on the reads. The table records 130,000 or so distinct CDR3 sequences, roughly an eighth of them present only once. The germline V gene encodes CDR1 SGHTA and CDR2 FQGNSA. The CDR3 spans 14 residues. Trimming took 4 bases from V and 1 from J; bases not matched to a gene: 3. This specimen belongs to a study of read filtering for tumor transcriptome and immune sequencing. Study overall: Mean patient age was approximately 71 years, range about 45 to 85; approximately 17 male, more than 11 female.

Study observations and caveats: About 80% of IR-seq clonotypes had one read, totaling approximately 3.3% of reads; RNA-seq: 74.6% and 44.6%. Sorted CD138-negative bone marrow cells were not purified T cells.

Specimen: a population of CD138-negative cells sorted from bone marrow. This receptor was identified in a donor at least 40 years old with multiple myeloma. The chain combines TRBV7-2 with TRBJ2-5, with TRBD1 matching over 7 bases. The CDR3 nucleotides read TGTGCCAGCAGCTACCGGGACAGCCAAGAGACCCAGTACTTC. It encodes CASSYRDSQETQYF.